Listed below are T cell receptor beta chains from one sample, sequenced in a study of blood T cell repertoires in COVID-19. Profiled with immunoSEQ multiplex PCR; TCRdb holds only in-frame clones, not every one. The sample shows 75,000 or so clones, approximately 82% of them seen only once. The specimen sequenced was peripheral blood. Every receptor here comes from a woman in her sixties or seventies with acute or convalescent COVID-19. Each CDR3 is given with its conserved first and last residue. Clone size is given for some rows only: seen once, a few or many times, or a class if the clone is expanded.

V gene: TRBV6-2/TRBV6-3; J gene: TRBJ1-6; clone size: NA; CDR3 protein: CASSYGPSLHF
V gene: TRBV19; J gene: TRBJ1-1; clone size: NA; CDR3 protein: CASSIQADTEAFF
V gene: TRBV5-1; J gene: TRBJ1-1; clone size: NA; CDR3 protein: CASSQSGQNTEAFF
V gene: TRBV20-1; J gene: TRBJ2-7; clone size: once; CDR3 protein: CRPDRYEQYF
V gene: TRBV7-6; J gene: TRBJ2-1; clone size: NA; CDR3 protein: CASSLGDRLHNEQFF
V gene: TRBV2; J gene: TRBJ1-4; clone size: NA; CDR3 protein: CASNLGGVNEKLFF
V gene: TRBV19; J gene: TRBJ1-4; clone size: NA; CDR3 protein: CASSPQGGFEKLFF
V gene: TRBV2; J gene: TRBJ1-4; clone size: NA; CDR3 protein: CASSERGGKLFF
V gene: TRBV6-5; J gene: TRBJ1-6; clone size: NA; CDR3 protein: CASSSGKHNSPLHF
V gene: TRBV18; J gene: TRBJ1-3; clone size: many; CDR3 protein: CASVQNRGSSGNTIYF
V gene: TRBV4-2; J gene: TRBJ1-6; clone size: NA; CDR3 protein: CASSQDRDRGDSPLHF
V gene: TRBV27; J gene: TRBJ1-2; clone size: NA; CDR3 protein: CASSLTAGTGYTF
V gene: TRBV28; J gene: TRBJ1-5; clone size: NA; CDR3 protein: CASSLPNGAGEQPQHF
V gene: TRBV5-1; J gene: TRBJ2-5; clone size: NA; CDR3 protein: CASSLGTSGETQYF
V gene: TRBV5-1; J gene: TRBJ2-1; clone size: once; CDR3 protein: CASSLRAGVGNEQFF
V gene: TRBV20-1; J gene: TRBJ2-3; clone size: NA; CDR3 protein: CSGAGTDTQYF
V gene: TRBV2; J gene: TRBJ2-5; clone size: NA; CDR3 protein: CASSEVPAVQETQYF
V gene: TRBV5-1; J gene: TRBJ2-5; clone size: NA; CDR3 protein: CASSFGGSIGETQYF
V gene: TRBV20-1; J gene: TRBJ2-5; clone size: NA; CDR3 protein: CSASIGAGETQYF
V gene: TRBV30; J gene: TRBJ2-2; clone size: NA; CDR3 protein: CAWSVSNLVGELFF
V gene: TRBV5-5; J gene: TRBJ1-1; clone size: many; CDR3 protein: CASSLPRPGSAGYMNTEAFF
V gene: TRBV29-1; J gene: TRBJ2-7; clone size: NA; CDR3 protein: CSVPGAASYEQYF
V gene: TRBV6-5; J gene: TRBJ2-5; clone size: NA; CDR3 protein: CATGLAGGFGETQYF
V gene: TRBV6-5; J gene: TRBJ1-6; clone size: NA; CDR3 protein: CASNIRGRGSPLHF
V gene: TRBV5-1; J gene: TRBJ1-2; clone size: once; CDR3 protein: CASSRTGERYGYTF
V gene: TRBV7-9; J gene: TRBJ1-2; clone size: NA; CDR3 protein: CASTDRDLASLRGGYTF
V gene: TRBV5-8; J gene: TRBJ2-7; clone size: NA; CDR3 protein: CASSPRTSVYEQYF
V gene: TRBV28; J gene: TRBJ2-1; clone size: NA; CDR3 protein: CASSDGVDLYNEQFF
V gene: TRBV4-1; J gene: TRBJ2-7; clone size: many; CDR3 protein: CASSINSNSFSEQYF
V gene: TRBV7-3; J gene: TRBJ2-6; clone size: NA; CDR3 protein: CASSRDSGANVLTF
V gene: TRBV9; J gene: TRBJ1-1; clone size: NA; CDR3 protein: CASSVGTGTEAFF
V gene: TRBV19; J gene: TRBJ1-5; clone size: NA; CDR3 protein: CASSTGYQPQHF
V gene: TRBV2; J gene: TRBJ1-1; clone size: NA; CDR3 protein: CASSELGVMNTEAFF
V gene: TRBV6-5; J gene: TRBJ1-6; clone size: NA; CDR3 protein: CASSSDRASTPLHF
V gene: TRBV18; J gene: TRBJ2-6; clone size: NA; CDR3 protein: CASSLWGKGTGANVLTF
V gene: TRBV6-1; J gene: TRBJ2-7; clone size: once; CDR3 protein: CASSEARYEQYF
V gene: TRBV2; J gene: TRBJ1-1; clone size: few; CDR3 protein: CASSEEGRPFF
V gene: TRBV10-3; J gene: TRBJ2-1; clone size: few; CDR3 protein: CAISVTGTGGNEQFF
V gene: TRBV29-1; J gene: TRBJ2-5; clone size: NA; CDR3 protein: CSVVASGMTETQYF
V gene: TRBV19; J gene: TRBJ2-2; clone size: NA; CDR3 protein: CASSGRVNTGELFF
V gene: TRBV2; J gene: TRBJ2-2; clone size: NA; CDR3 protein: CASSFFANTGELFF
V gene: TRBV6-5; J gene: TRBJ2-1; clone size: NA; CDR3 protein: CATRGLAGVDEQFF
V gene: TRBV19; J gene: TRBJ2-1; clone size: NA; CDR3 protein: CASSRLAVYNEQFF
V gene: TRBV7-9; J gene: TRBJ1-1; clone size: NA; CDR3 protein: CASSLVWGEGNTEAFF
V gene: TRBV11-2; J gene: TRBJ1-4; clone size: few; CDR3 protein: CASSLDRGGNEKLFF
V gene: TRBV5-1; J gene: TRBJ2-5; clone size: NA; CDR3 protein: CASSFGLAGGGETQYF
V gene: TRBV19; J gene: TRBJ2-1; clone size: NA; CDR3 protein: CASSPTYNEQFF
V gene: TRBV5-4; J gene: TRBJ2-2; clone size: NA; CDR3 protein: CASSQQTGANTGELFF
V gene: TRBV5-4; J gene: TRBJ1-1; clone size: NA; CDR3 protein: CASSLIQGTTEAFF
V gene: TRBV6-5; J gene: TRBJ1-4; clone size: few; CDR3 protein: CASRGQGNEKLFF
V gene: TRBV19; J gene: TRBJ2-7; clone size: NA; CDR3 protein: CASSIRTGEIDEQYF
V gene: TRBV19; J gene: TRBJ1-5; clone size: NA; CDR3 protein: CASSSRGQVNQPQHF
V gene: TRBV3-1/TRBV3-2; J gene: TRBJ2-1; clone size: NA; CDR3 protein: CASSEDGGPYNEQFF